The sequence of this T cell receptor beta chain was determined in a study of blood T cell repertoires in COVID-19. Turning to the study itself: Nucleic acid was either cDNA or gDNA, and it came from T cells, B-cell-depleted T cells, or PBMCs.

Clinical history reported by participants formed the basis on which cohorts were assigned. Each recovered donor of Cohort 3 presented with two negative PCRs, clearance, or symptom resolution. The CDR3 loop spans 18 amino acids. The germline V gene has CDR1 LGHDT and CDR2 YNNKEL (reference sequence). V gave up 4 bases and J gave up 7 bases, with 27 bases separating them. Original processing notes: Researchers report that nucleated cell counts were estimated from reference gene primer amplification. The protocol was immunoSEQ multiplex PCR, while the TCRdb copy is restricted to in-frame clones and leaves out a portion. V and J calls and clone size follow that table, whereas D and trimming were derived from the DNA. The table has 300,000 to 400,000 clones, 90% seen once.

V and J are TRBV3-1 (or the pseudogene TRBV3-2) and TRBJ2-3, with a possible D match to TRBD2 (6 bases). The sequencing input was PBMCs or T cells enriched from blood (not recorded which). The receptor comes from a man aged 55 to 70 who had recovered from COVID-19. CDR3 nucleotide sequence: TGTGCCAGCAGCCTGAGGTGGGACTTTCGGGATGGTAGGAATACGCAGTATTTT. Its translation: CASSLRWDFRDGRNTQYF.